Here is one T cell receptor (beta chain) with its context. Its antigen is not known. This sample was taken from a study of cytomegalovirus exposure and HLA in healthy donors. Study-wide findings and caveats: Researchers catalogued some 160 TCR beta chains as cytomegalovirus-associated.

Germline loops: CDR1 SGHRS, CDR2 YFSETQ. Trimming pared 5 bases from V and 3 bases from J, leaving 11 bases between. This CDR3 spans 13 amino acids. The PCR contained 60 Vbeta and 13 Jbeta primers. Sequenced by immunoSEQ multiplex PCR; TCRdb stores in-frame clones only, minus some. The table lists over 120,000 clones, roughly 70% of them singletons. Sequencing was done on a sample of PBMCs. The chain employs TRBV5-1 and TRBJ1-1; no firm D call. The clonotype comes from a man aged 30 to 45 in good health and CMV-seronegative. CDR3 loop: CASRYSRDTEAFF. CDR3 nucleotide sequence: TGCGCCAGCAGATACTCCCGGGACACTGAAGCTTTCTTT. Full variable domain (rest looked up from reference TRBV5-1 and TRBJ1-1): KAGVTQTPRYLIKTRGQQVTLSCSPISGHRSVSWYQQTPGQGLQFLFEYFSETQRNKGNFPGRFSGRQFSNSRSEMNVSTLELGDSALYLCASRYSRDTEAFFGQGTRLTVV.